This TCR beta chain is drawn from a study of early T cells in non-severe SARS-CoV-2 infection. Study in general: It was bulk RNA from unsorted whole blood that was sequenced, and the chains were unpaired.

Researchers attached unique molecular identifiers to individual cDNA molecules. MiXCR was run by TCRdb on the 5' RACE reads, yielding one entry per CDR3 protein. The sample includes approximately 50,000 distinct CDR3 sequences, less than 15% of them seen just once. Broader study findings: Clonotype matching in VDJdb favored anti-spike CD8 responses and did not capture private and CD4 specificities.

This clonotype has more than one count but fewer than ten. As yet, its antigen is unknown. The input for sequencing was whole blood, taken at baseline. The TCR originated in an adult who was a healthcare worker with PCR-confirmed SARS-CoV-2 infection or an uninfected control (not recorded which).

The CDR3 bases are TGTGCCAGCTCACCGCTAAGGGACGTCGAGAACACTGAAGCTTTCTTT. Translation gives CASSPLRDVENTEAFF. V is TRBV18 and J is TRBJ1-1, with D perhaps matching TRBD1 (5 bases). The germline V gene encodes CDR1 KGHSH and CDR2 LQKENI. Trimming left V 3 bases short and J 1 base short, with 15 bases between. CDR3 length: 16 amino acids.